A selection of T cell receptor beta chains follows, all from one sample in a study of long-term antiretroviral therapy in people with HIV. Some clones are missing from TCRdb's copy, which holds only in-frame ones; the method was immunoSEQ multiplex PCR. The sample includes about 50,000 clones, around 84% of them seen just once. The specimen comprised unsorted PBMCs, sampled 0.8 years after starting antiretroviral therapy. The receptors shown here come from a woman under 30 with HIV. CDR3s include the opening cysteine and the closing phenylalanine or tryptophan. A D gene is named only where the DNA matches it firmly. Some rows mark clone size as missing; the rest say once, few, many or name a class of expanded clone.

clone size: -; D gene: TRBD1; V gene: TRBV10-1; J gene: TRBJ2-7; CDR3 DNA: TGCGCCAGCAGTGAGACCCTCGGGCAGGGGGCCGAGCAGTACTTC; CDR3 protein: CASSETLGQGAEQYF
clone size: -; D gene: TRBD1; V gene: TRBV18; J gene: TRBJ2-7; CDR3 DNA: TGTGCCAGCTCACCGCGGGACAGGGTCTCCTACGAGCAGTACTTC; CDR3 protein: CASSPRDRVSYEQYF
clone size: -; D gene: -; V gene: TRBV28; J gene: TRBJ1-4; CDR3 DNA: TGTGCCAGCAGTCCCGACAAAGATGAAAAACTGTTTTTT; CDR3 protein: CASSPDKDEKLFF
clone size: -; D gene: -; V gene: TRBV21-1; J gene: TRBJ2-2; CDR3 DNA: TGTGCCAGCAGCAAATGCCCCCGCCCAAGGGAAACCGGGGAGCTGTTTTTT; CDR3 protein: CASSKCPRPRETGELFF
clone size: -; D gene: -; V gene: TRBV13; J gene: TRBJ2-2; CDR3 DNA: TGTGCCAGCAGGTTTCGAGGGGAGCTGTTTTTT; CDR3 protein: CASRFRGELFF
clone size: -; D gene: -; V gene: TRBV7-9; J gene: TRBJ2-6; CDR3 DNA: TGTGCCAGCAGCTTAGGAGGAAGCTCTGGGGCCAACGTCCTGACTTTC; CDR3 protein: CASSLGGSSGANVLTF
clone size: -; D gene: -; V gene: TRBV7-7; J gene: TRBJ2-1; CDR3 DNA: TGTGCTAGCAGCCCCCGTCCACAGAGGAATGAGCAGTTCTTC; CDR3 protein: CASSPRPQRNEQFF
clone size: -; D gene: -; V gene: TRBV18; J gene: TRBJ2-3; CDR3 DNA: TGTGCCAGCTCACCAAACACTATACCTAGCCCAGATACGCAGTATTTT; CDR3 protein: CASSPNTIPSPDTQYF
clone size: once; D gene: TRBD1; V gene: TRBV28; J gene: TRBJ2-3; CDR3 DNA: TGTGCCAGCAGAACTAAAGACAGGGTTGATACGCAGTATTTT; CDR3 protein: CASRTKDRVDTQYF
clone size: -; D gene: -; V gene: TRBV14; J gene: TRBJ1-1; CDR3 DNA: TGTGCCAGCAGCCAAGGTCCTTCCCCAGGGAGGACTGAAGCTTTCTTT; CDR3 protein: CASSQGPSPGRTEAFF
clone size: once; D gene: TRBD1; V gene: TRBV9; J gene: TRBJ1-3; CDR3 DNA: TGTGCCAGCAGCACCCGGGACAGGGGGACGGACACCATATATTTT; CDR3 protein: CASSTRDRGTDTIYF
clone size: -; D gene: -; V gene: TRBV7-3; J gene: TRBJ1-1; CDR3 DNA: TGTGCCAGCAGCTTATCGGGGGTATTGGGTAACACTGAAGCTTTCTTT; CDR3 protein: CASSLSGVLGNTEAFF
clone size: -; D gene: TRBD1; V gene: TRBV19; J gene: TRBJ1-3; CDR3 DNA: TGTGCCAGTAGCCGATGGGAAGGGGGCACGTCTGGAAACACCATATATTTT; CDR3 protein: CASSRWEGGTSGNTIYF
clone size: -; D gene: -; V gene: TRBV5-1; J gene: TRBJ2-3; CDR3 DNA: TGCGCCAGCAGCCCGGAAGGGCTTCGGGCAGATACGCAGTATTTT; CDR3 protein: CASSPEGLRADTQYF
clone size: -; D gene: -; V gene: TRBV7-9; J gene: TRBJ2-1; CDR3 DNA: TGTGCCAGCAGCTTAACTGGGAACGGACTGGATGAGCAGTTCTTC; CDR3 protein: CASSLTGNGLDEQFF
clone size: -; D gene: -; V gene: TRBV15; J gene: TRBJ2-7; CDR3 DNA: TGTGCCACCAGCAACTCTCTTTCGTCCGCGCAGTACTTC; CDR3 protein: CATSNSLSSAQYF
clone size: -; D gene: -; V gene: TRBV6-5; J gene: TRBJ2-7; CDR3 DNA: TGTGCCAGCAGTTATTTCCAGGGGCCTTCCTACGAGCAGTACTTC; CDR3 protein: CASSYFQGPSYEQYF
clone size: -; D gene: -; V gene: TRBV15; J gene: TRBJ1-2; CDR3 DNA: TGTGCCACCAGCAAGCGGGCAGAGAACTATGGCTACACCTTC; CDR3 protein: CATSKRAENYGYTF
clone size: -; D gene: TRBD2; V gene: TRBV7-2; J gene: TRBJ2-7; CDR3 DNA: TGTGCCAGCAGCTTAGAAACTAGCGGCTCCTACGAGCAGTACTTC; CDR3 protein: CASSLETSGSYEQYF
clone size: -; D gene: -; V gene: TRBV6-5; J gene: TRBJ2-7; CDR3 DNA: TGTGCCAGCAAAAGACAAGGGGGTGAGCAGTACTTC; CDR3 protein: CASKRQGGEQYF
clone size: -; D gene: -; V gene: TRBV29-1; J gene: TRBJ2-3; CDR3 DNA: TGCAGCGTGCGGGGAGATACGCAGTATTTT; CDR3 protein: CSVRGDTQYF
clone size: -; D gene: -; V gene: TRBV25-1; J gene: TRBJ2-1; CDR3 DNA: TGTGCCAGCAGTGACTATCATCGGAATGAGCAGTTCTTC; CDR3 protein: CASSDYHRNEQFF
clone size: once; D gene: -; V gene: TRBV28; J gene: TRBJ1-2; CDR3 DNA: TGTGCCAGCCTAGGCACTCTCTATGGCTACACCTTC; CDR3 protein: CASLGTLYGYTF
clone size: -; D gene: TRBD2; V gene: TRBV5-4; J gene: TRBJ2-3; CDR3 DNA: TGTGCCAGCACTAGCGGGAGAGGGGTCACAGATACGCAGTATTTT; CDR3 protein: CASTSGRGVTDTQYF
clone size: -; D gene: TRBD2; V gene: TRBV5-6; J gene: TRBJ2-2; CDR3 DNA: TGTGCCAGCAGCTTGCAGGGAGGGTCTGGGGAGCTGTTTTTT; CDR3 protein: CASSLQGGSGELFF
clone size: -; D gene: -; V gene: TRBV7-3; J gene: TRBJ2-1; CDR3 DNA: TGTGCCAGCAGCTCCCCGACTAGTAATGAGCAGTTCTTC; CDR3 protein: CASSSPTSNEQFF
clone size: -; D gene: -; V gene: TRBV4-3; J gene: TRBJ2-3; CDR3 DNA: TGCGCCAGCAGCCAAGGTTCGTCGCGGGAAGCTACAGATACGCAGTATTTT; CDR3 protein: CASSQGSSREATDTQYF